One and the same sample provided the 20 T cell receptor beta chains below, sequenced in a study of blood T cells in healthy people across ages. The use of a sample-barcoded 5' primer and a J-beta primer mix characterized a second PCR of about 7 to 12 cycles. TCRdb reanalysed the 5' RACE reads using MiXCR and keeps one entry per CDR3 protein. The data show more than 1 million distinct CDR3 sequences, roughly 45% seen once. The sample comprised blood. The origin of the receptors is a woman aged 55 to 70 in good health.

The table lists this clonotype with a few counts. The chain employs TRBV12-3 or TRBV12-4 and TRBJ2-1; TRBD2 matches at 8 bases. The CDR3 totals 13 residues. Trimming at V came to 7 bases and at J to 7 bases, leaving 6 bases not matched to a gene. The CDR3 loop reads CASTGGGWNEQFF. CDR3 nucleotide sequence: TGTGCCAGCACCGGCGGGGGGTGGAATGAGCAGTTCTTC.

This clonotype was detected only a few times. One junction end does not reproduce the germline sequence, and a read error may be involved. The chain carries TRBV3-1 and TRBJ2-1; D remains unclear. The CDR3 length is 12 residues. CDR1 LGHDT and CDR2 YNNKEL come from the germline V gene (reference sequence). CDR3 coding DNA: TGTGCCAGCAGCCCCCACTACGATGAGCAGTTCTTC. Protein sequence: CASSPHYDEQFF.

V and J are TRBV29-1 and TRBJ2-7; D perhaps matches TRBD2 (6 bases). Between the trimmed V and J ends, which lost 4 bases and 4 bases, there was a span of 20 bases. Germline V gene lookup returns CDR1 SQVTM and CDR2 ANQGSEA. This CDR3 is 15 amino acids long. CDR3 sequence: CSVGFRVAERYEQYF. CDR3 coding DNA: TGCAGCGTTGGTTTTCGGGTAGCGGAGAGGTACGAGCAGTACTTC.

This clonotype was seen a few times. This chain uses TRBV7-2 with TRBJ1-5; D gene unclear. V was clipped by 4 bases and J by 2 bases, with 12 bases between them. The CDR3 runs 15 residues. Germline values: CDR1 SGHTA, CDR2 FQGNSA. The CDR3 DNA is TGTGCCAGCAGCTCCGCCCTTTCGGGCAATCAGCCCCAGCATTTT. Its translation is CASSSALSGNQPQHF.

The chain has TRBV20-1 and TRBJ2-1; D is perhaps TRBD1 (6 bases). V lost 6 bases and J 0 bases, leaving 12 bases between the germline ends. Germline V gives CDR1 DFQATT, CDR2 SNEGSKA (reference sequence). This CDR3 contains 14 residues. The CDR3 is CSARTASSYNEQFF. The CDR3 DNA reads as TGCAGTGCCAGGACAGCCAGCTCCTACAATGAGCAGTTCTTC.

This clonotype has only a few counts. The chain has TRBV29-1 and TRBJ2-1, with TRBD2 matching over 9 bases. This CDR3 comprises 15 residues. V was clipped by 4 bases and J by 1 base; unmatched bases: 5. Germline V gene sequence: CDR1 SQVTM, CDR2 ANQGSEA. CDR3 in amino acids: CSVVTSGLSYNEQFF. CDR3 DNA: TGCAGCGTTGTGACTAGCGGACTTTCCTACAATGAGCAGTTCTTC.

The chain is built from TRBV27 and TRBJ1-2, with 9 bases identical to TRBD1. The V segment lost 3 bases and the J segment 8 bases; nucleotides outside the gene matches: 10. The CDR3 covers 15 residues. Looked up from germline, CDR1 is MNHEY and CDR2 is SMNVEV (reference sequence). The CDR3 bases are TGTGCCAGCAGTTTCCGGGACAGGGCCTTGTCAGGCTACACCTTC. This gives the protein CASSFRDRALSGYTF.

The sample holds a few counts of this clonotype. The rearrangement joins TRBV7-9 to TRBJ2-1, with 16 bases fitting TRBD2. The trim removed 8 bases at V and 7 bases at J, leaving 8 bases unmatched. This CDR3 comprises 16 residues. Germline CDR1 and CDR2: SEHNR and FQNEAQ (reference sequence). The CDR3: CASLPGLAGGENEQFF. The CDR3 region has the DNA TGTGCCAGCTTACCGGGACTAGCGGGAGGGGAAAATGAGCAGTTCTTC.

The rearrangement joins TRBV20-1 to TRBJ1-5; 11 bases line up with TRBD1. Germline V lookup: CDR1 DFQATT, CDR2 SNEGSKA (reference sequence). V shed 3 bases and J 3 bases; nucleotides not matched to a gene: 7. The CDR3 contains 16 residues. CDR3 in amino acids: CSARVGGQGDNQPQHF. CDR3 in DNA: TGCAGTGCTAGGGTCGGGGGACAGGGGGACAATCAGCCCCAGCATTTT.

The rearrangement joins TRBV20-1 to TRBJ2-1, with D perhaps given as TRBD1 or TRBD2 (5 bases each). Per germline, CDR1 DFQATT and CDR2 SNEGSKA (reference sequence). The V and J ends lost 3 bases and 6 bases respectively, with 21 bases between them. The CDR3 is made up of 16 amino acids. CDR3 residues: CSARGLDSQGGNEQFF. The CDR3 coding sequence is TGCAGTGCTAGGGGGCTAGACTCCCAAGGAGGCAATGAGCAGTTCTTC.

V gene TRBV12-3 or TRBV12-4 combines with J gene TRBJ1-1; no clear D gene. The CDR3 runs to 14 residues. Trimming shortened V by 2 bases and J by 1 base, and 8 bases separated the two germline ends. CDR3 residues: CASSLTSPNTEAFF. As DNA, the CDR3 is TGTGCCAGCAGTTTAACTAGCCCGAACACTGAAGCTTTCTTT.

The rearrangement joins TRBV5-1 to TRBJ2-3, with D perhaps matching TRBD1 (5 bases). The germline V gene has CDR1 SGHRS and CDR2 YFSETQ. CDR3 length: 14 amino acids. Trimming took 5 bases from V and 5 from J, leaving 15 bases between them. CDR3 coding DNA: TGCGCCAGCAGGTTGCAGACAGTCAGAGATACGCAGTATTTT. Protein product: CASRLQTVRDTQYF.

This clonotype was detected only a few times. This chain links TRBV12-3 or TRBV12-4 with TRBJ2-3; 8 nucleotides line up with TRBD2. There are 17 residues in the CDR3. Losses at the gene ends were 6 bases for V and 4 bases for J; bases not matched to a gene: 15. CDR3 region: CASSTPDPAGDADTQYF. The DNA of the CDR3 is TGTGCCAGCAGCACCCCGGATCCAGCGGGAGATGCAGATACGCAGTATTTT.

This chain uses TRBV20-1 with TRBJ2-1, with 15 nucleotides matching TRBD2. Trimming took 7 bases from V and 7 from J; bases not matched to a gene: 8. The CDR3 has 15 amino acids. CDR1 is DFQATT and CDR2 is SNEGSKA in the germline V gene (reference sequence). CDR3 in DNA: TGCAGTGTCCGGACTAGCGGGAGGGGTGGTAATGAGCAGTTCTTC. Its translation is CSVRTSGRGGNEQFF.

This clonotype was observed once. The CDR3 here is CASSFEGGQVSGETQYF. In DNA, the CDR3 is TGTGCCAGCAGCTTCGAAGGGGGACAGGTATCGGGGGAGACCCAGTACTTC. This chain uses TRBV5-6 with TRBJ2-7, with 8 nucleotides matching TRBD1. TRBJ2-5 matches the DNA end more closely, so the J call is doubtful. The CDR3 has 17 residues. Germline CDR1 reads SGHDT; CDR2 reads YYEEEE.

The rearrangement uses TRBV10-3 and TRBJ2-3; the match to TRBD2 covers 8 bases. V lost 7 bases, J lost 3 bases, and 6 bases stayed unmatched. Germline assignment: CDR1 ENHRY and CDR2 SYGVKD. The CDR3 sequence is 14 residues long. CDR3 sequence reads: CAITPAGDTDTQYF. CDR3 coding DNA: TGTGCCATCACTCCAGCGGGAGATACAGATACGCAGTATTTT.

This CDR3 reads CASAQVQETQYF. The DNA of the CDR3 is TGTGCCAGCGCACAGGTACAAGAGACCCAGTACTTC. The J gene is TRBJ2-5, the V gene TRBV2; the D gene is possibly TRBD1 (5 bases). The V end lost 8 bases, the J end lost 2 bases, and 9 bases lay between the germline ends. This CDR3 contains 12 residues. The V gene's germline CDR1 is SNHLY and CDR2 FYNNEI.

V is TRBV7-9 and J is TRBJ2-7; unclear D gene. This CDR3 is built from 11 residues. Per germline, CDR1 SEHNR and CDR2 FQNEAQ (reference sequence). Between the trimmed V and J ends, which lost 2 bases and 7 bases, there was a span of 6 bases. The CDR3 sequence is CASSLWAEQYF. CDR3 DNA sequence: TGTGCCAGCAGCTTATGGGCAGAGCAGTACTTC.

The chain carries TRBV29-1 and TRBJ2-1; tentatively, D is TRBD1 (5 bases). The CDR3 spans 13 residues. In germline, CDR1 is SQVTM, CDR2 ANQGSEA. V was pared by 1 base and J by 8 bases, with 12 bases between. This CDR3 is CSVEGGRLHEQFF. Written as DNA, the CDR3 is TGCAGCGTTGAAGGGGGCCGGCTCCATGAGCAGTTCTTC.

The genes are TRBV9 and TRBJ2-1, with D perhaps being TRBD1 or TRBD2 (6 bases each). CDR1 SGDLS and CDR2 YYNGEE come from the germline V gene. Trimming shortened V by 4 bases and J by 9 bases, and 23 bases separated the two germline ends. The CDR3 consists of 16 residues. The CDR3 spells CASSPRVRGLTSEQFF. DNA for the CDR3: TGTGCCAGCAGCCCCCGAGTTCGGGGGCTTACAAGTGAGCAGTTCTTC.